Presented here are 25 T cell receptor beta chains from one specimen sequenced in a study of blood T cell repertoires in COVID-19. Sequencing used immunoSEQ multiplex PCR; TCRdb keeps in-frame clones, though not all of them. The sample records roughly 86,000 clones, 86% being singletons. Sequencing input: peripheral blood. Receptor source: a man in his fifties with active or convalescent COVID-19.

V gene TRBV27 combines with J gene TRBJ2-2, with a possible D match to TRBD1 (5 bases). Germline V gene lookup returns CDR1 MNHEY and CDR2 SMNVEV (reference sequence). V lost 3 bases to trimming and J lost 6 bases, with 11 bases between them. This CDR3 spans 14 amino acids. The CDR3 here is CASSLSQGSGELFF. The CDR3 DNA reads as TGTGCCAGCAGTTTGAGTCAGGGTTCCGGGGAGCTGTTTTTT.

This clone came up once. The CDR3 reads CASSLGQGTLPYEQYF. CDR3 nucleotides: TGTGCCAGCAGTCTTGGACAGGGGACCCTTCCCTACGAGCAGTACTTC. V and J are TRBV27 and TRBJ2-7; 9 nucleotides match TRBD1. J was trimmed by 2 bases and V by 5 bases; bases with no gene match: 10. Germline-derived CDR1 and CDR2 are MNHEY and SMNVEV (reference sequence). CDR3 length: 16 residues.

The chain couples TRBV4-1 to TRBJ1-5; unclear D gene. Trimming removed 1 base at V and 2 bases at J, with 6 bases between. This CDR3 has 14 amino acids. Per the germline V gene, CDR1 is MGHRA and CDR2 is YSYEKL. The CDR3 DNA reads TGCGCCAGCAGCCAAGTTTCTGGCAATCAGCCCCAGCATTTT. Translating gives CASSQVSGNQPQHF.

This chain connects TRBV28 to TRBJ1-2, with D uncertain. V dropped 5 bases and J dropped 8 bases, with 15 bases sitting between them. This CDR3 region has 13 residues. Germline V gene lookup returns CDR1 MDHEN and CDR2 SYDVKM. The CDR3 here is CASSTDAGGGYTF. CDR3 DNA: TGTGCCAGCAGTACGGACGCGGGAGGAGGCTACACCTTC.

The V gene is TRBV7-9, the J gene TRBJ1-6; unclear D gene. This CDR3 spans 14 amino acids. Germline CDR1 is SEHNR and CDR2 is FQNEAQ (reference sequence). V was shortened by 1 base and J by 7 bases, with 8 bases between the two germline ends. The CDR3 loop reads CASSLDSPNSPLHF. The CDR3 DNA reads as TGTGCCAGCAGCTTAGACAGTCCAAATTCACCCCTCCACTTT.

This clone was seen once. The V and J genes are TRBV5-1 and TRBJ2-3; 10 nucleotides agree with TRBD2. Germline CDR1 reads SGHRS; CDR2 reads YFSETQ. The CDR3 spans 16 residues. The V segment lost 4 bases and the J segment 3 bases; nucleotides outside the gene matches: 8. CDR3 in DNA: TGCGCCAGCAGCCCGGATAGCGGGGGGCTTACAGATACGCAGTATTTT. Its translation is CASSPDSGGLTDTQYF.

The rearrangement joins TRBV14 to TRBJ2-3; 9 bases are shared with TRBD2. CDR1 SGHDN and CDR2 FVKESK come from the germline V gene. Unmatched junction bases numbered 13, after V lost 6 bases and J lost 9 bases. The CDR3 has 15 residues. CDR3 amino acids: CASRASGGPSRTQYF. CDR3 nucleotides: TGTGCCAGCAGGGCAAGCGGGGGGCCCTCCCGGACGCAGTATTTT.

The rearrangement uses TRBV10-3 and TRBJ1-2, with D perhaps matching TRBD1 (6 bases). V lost 5 bases and J lost 4, with 17 bases in between. From germline, CDR1 is ENHRY and CDR2 SYGVKD. The CDR3 loop spans 15 amino acids. The CDR3 region is CAISQQQGGGYGYTF. Written as DNA, the CDR3 is TGTGCCATCAGTCAACAACAGGGCGGCGGCTATGGCTACACCTTC.

V usage is TRBV4-1 and J usage is TRBJ2-5; 9 bases are a match to TRBD1. Germline V gene sequence: CDR1 MGHRA, CDR2 YSYEKL. V lost 3 bases to trimming and J lost 4 bases; unmatched junction nucleotides: 3. The CDR3 is 14 amino acids. In DNA, the CDR3 is TGCGCCAGCAGCCACGTGACAGGGGGAGAGACCCAGTACTTC. Its translation: CASSHVTGGETQYF.

The rearrangement joins TRBV5-3 to TRBJ2-2, with unresolved D. TRBV5-3 is an open reading frame, and its role is uncertain. The V and J ends lost 1 base and 0 bases respectively, with 10 bases between them. This CDR3 region has 16 residues. CDR3 in amino acids: CARSLTTRTNTGELFF. Here the CDR3 DNA reads TGTGCCAGAAGCTTGACCACACGTACGAACACCGGGGAGCTGTTTTTT.

This sequence joins TRBV19 and TRBJ1-1; no firm D call. The CDR3 covers 14 residues. Germline CDR1 and CDR2: LNHDA and SQIVND (reference sequence). Trimming stripped 4 bases from V and 0 bases from J, with 9 bases between. The CDR3 sequence is CASSKSFMNTEAFF. The CDR3 DNA follows: TGTGCCAGTAGTAAATCATTCATGAACACTGAAGCTTTCTTT.

This chain connects TRBV28 to TRBJ1-2; weak D call: TRBD1 (6 bases). The germline V gene has CDR1 MDHEN and CDR2 SYDVKM. This CDR3 is 14 amino acids long. V was trimmed by 5 bases and J by 4 bases, leaving 14 bases between them. CDR3 loop: CASSPIAGVYGYTF. The CDR3 DNA reads TGTGCCAGCAGTCCTATCGCAGGGGTCTATGGCTACACCTTC.

In this sample, this clone turned up a few times. The rearrangement uses TRBV7-2 and TRBJ2-3; 12 nucleotides match TRBD2. Germline-derived CDR1 and CDR2 are SGHTA and FQGNSA. The V segment lost 4 bases and the J segment 6 bases; nucleotides outside the gene matches: 8. CDR3 size: 16 residues. This CDR3 reads CASSSLAGGPPDTQYF. In DNA, the CDR3 is TGTGCCAGCAGCTCTCTAGCGGGGGGGCCTCCGGATACGCAGTATTTT.

This clone was counted between two and nine times. The J gene is TRBJ2-2, the V gene TRBV3-1 (or the pseudogene TRBV3-2); 10 nucleotides align to TRBD2. The CDR3 covers 17 residues. The V segment lost 4 bases and the J segment 6 bases; nucleotides outside the gene matches: 11. Germline values: CDR1 LGHDT, CDR2 YNNKEL (reference sequence). The CDR3 spells CASSRPGTSVGPGELFF. Written as DNA, the CDR3 is TGTGCCAGCAGCCGACCCGGGACTAGCGTGGGACCCGGGGAGCTGTTTTTT.

This clone was counted at least ten times. This sequence joins TRBV21-1 and TRBJ2-7; the table names TRBD2, a call not compared with the DNA. TRBV21-1 is termed a pseudogene. The CDR3 spans 9 residues. CDR3 DNA: TGTGCCAGCAGACGGGGGGGCCTCGTC. This sequence encodes CASRRGGLV.

The rearrangement uses TRBV7-8 and TRBJ2-5, with TRBD1 matching 10 bases. Germline trimming cut 5 bases from V and 3 bases from J; bases unmatched to any gene: 12. CDR3 size: 17 residues. Germline V lookup: CDR1 SGHVS, CDR2 FQNEAQ. CDR3: CASSLLWGQGRKETQYF. CDR3 coding DNA: TGTGCCAGCAGCCTCTTGTGGGGACAGGGGAGGAAAGAGACCCAGTACTTC.

The chain couples TRBV27 to TRBJ1-6; 9 bases map to TRBD1. This CDR3 is 14 amino acids long. Germline CDR1 MNHEY, CDR2 SMNVEV (reference sequence). The trim removed 4 bases at V and 11 bases at J, leaving 6 bases unmatched. DNA of the CDR3: TGTGCCAGCAGTTACTCCGGGACAGGGCCACCCCTCCACTTT. As protein: CASSYSGTGPPLHF.

The chain has TRBV6-1 and TRBJ1-4, with 7 bases identical to TRBD1. The germline gives CDR1 MNHNS, CDR2 SASEGT. V gave up 1 base and J gave up 7 bases; unmatched junction bases: 6. There are 15 residues in the CDR3. This chain's CDR3 is CASSEGQGVSEKLFF. The CDR3 region has the DNA TGTGCCAGCAGTGAAGGACAGGGTGTAAGTGAAAAACTGTTTTTT.

The rearrangement uses TRBV18 and TRBJ2-7; TRBD1 matches at 9 bases. This CDR3 contains 14 residues. Germline trimming cut 4 bases from V and 5 bases from J; bases unmatched to any gene: 6. Germline loops: CDR1 KGHSH, CDR2 LQKENI. The DNA for the CDR3 is TGTGCCAGCTCACTGGGGACAGGGCGCCACGAGCAGTACGTC. Residues: CASSLGTGRHEQYV.

This chain connects TRBV27 to TRBJ1-2; possibly TRBD1 for D (6 bases). There are 13 residues in the CDR3. The germline gives CDR1 MNHEY, CDR2 SMNVEV (reference sequence). Trimming cost V 4 bases and J 4 bases, with 10 bases left between them. CDR3 DNA: TGTGCCAGCAGTTCCCCGGACAGCTATGGCTACACCTTC. Its protein product is CASSSPDSYGYTF.

The CDR3 nucleotides are TGTGCCATCAGTGGTGGGACAGGGTCCAACAATGAGCAGTTCTTC. It codes for CAISGGTGSNNEQFF. V gene TRBV10-3 combines with J gene TRBJ2-1, with 9 positions matching TRBD1. The CDR3 totals 15 residues. The V and J ends lost 4 bases and 5 bases, in that order; junction bases with no gene match: 6. Germline V gene sequence: CDR1 ENHRY, CDR2 SYGVKD.

The chain uses TRBV3-1 (or the pseudogene TRBV3-2) and TRBJ1-1; a possible D gene is TRBD1 (6 bases). CDR1 and CDR2 (germline): LGHDT, YNNKEL (reference sequence). Trimming removed 4 bases from V and 1 base from J, with 10 bases in between. The CDR3 loop spans 14 amino acids. CDR3 amino acids: CASSPGQRNTEAFF. CDR3 nucleotide sequence: TGTGCCAGCAGCCCTGGACAGCGGAACACTGAAGCTTTCTTT.

The genes are TRBV18 and TRBJ2-5; 10 nucleotides agree with TRBD2. The length of the CDR3 is 13 residues. Germline V CDR1 and CDR2: KGHSH, LQKENI. J was trimmed by 5 bases and V by 4 bases; bases with no gene match: 1. The CDR3 DNA follows: TGTGCCAGCTCACGACTAGCGGGTGAGACCCAGTACTTC. Amino acid sequence: CASSRLAGETQYF. Full variable domain (rest looked up from reference TRBV18 and TRBJ2-5): NAGVMQNPRHLVRRRGQEARLRCSPMKGHSHVYWYRQLPEEGLKFMVYLQKENIIDESGMPKERFSAEFPKEGPSILRIQQVVRGDSAAYFCASSRLAGETQYFGPGTRLLVL.

V gene TRBV12-3 or TRBV12-4 combines with J gene TRBJ2-5; 11 positions agree with TRBD1. Trimming took 4 bases from V and 7 from J; bases not matched to a gene: 2. CDR3 length equals 13 residues. The CDR3, as DNA: TGTGCCAGCAGTTGGGGGACAGGGGGGACCCAGTACTTC. It encodes CASSWGTGGTQYF.

The chain employs TRBV5-1 and TRBJ1-1; D may be TRBD1 (5 bases). The CDR3 runs to 17 residues. The V gene's germline CDR1 is SGHRS and CDR2 YFSETQ. Trimming took 0 bases from V and 0 from J, leaving 15 bases between them. DNA for the CDR3: TGCGCCAGCAGCTTGGAGGCTCAGGGTTGGATGAACACTGAAGCTTTCTTT. It translates to CASSLEAQGWMNTEAFF.